This T cell receptor (beta chain) was captured in a study of post-analysis software for immune sequencing data. Study background: Relapsing-remitting, secondary progressive and progressive-relapsing forms made up the multiple sclerosis disease courses.

TCR beta cDNA libraries included unique molecular identifiers. The yield from roughly 1 to 10 million T cells was roughly 0.5 million cDNA molecules in total. Each CDR3 protein is one row after TCRdb ran MiXCR on the PCR reads. The table shows 180,000 or so distinct CDR3 sequences, with 29% occurring only once. On this clonotype itself: Antigen: not known.

Study observations and caveats: Significantly lower normalized Chao1 diversity was seen in multiple sclerosis patients than in controls. Clustering by F measure revealed strong co-clustering among samples prepared together in one batch.

The sequencing input was blood. This receptor was obtained from a girl between 2 and 17 years old with multiple sclerosis.

In nucleotides, the CDR3 is TGTGCCAGCAGCGGACAGGAGTACTACGAGCAGTACTTC. It codes for CASSGQEYYEQYF. J is TRBJ2-7 and V is TRBV14; TRBD1 matches 7 bases. After removal of 5 bases from V and 3 bases from J, the junction contained 4 bases not matched to a gene. CDR3 size: 13 residues. The germline gives CDR1 SGHDN, CDR2 FVKESK.